These 21 T cell receptor beta chains originate from one sample sequenced in a study of regulatory T cells in long-lasting Graves disease (dated by TCRdb to the early 2020s). Library creation used multiplex PCR. Sequencing was carried out with an Illumina HiSeq 4000. iRepertoire HTBI primers and Arm-PCR amplification of CDR3 regions were used to construct TCR beta libraries. Through fastp at Q25 and MiXCR, TCRdb rebuilt clones from the public reads, retaining in-frame beta chains. One record per CDR3 amino acid sequence lists the most common genes and DNA. A total of approximately 490,000 distinct CDR3 sequences appear in this sample, about a sixth of them only once. The ten biggest clones cover 12% of the sample. The intended sense of this specimen's time point label: newly diagnosed GD, antithyroid drugs for less than 3 months. For both TCR sequencing and RNA sequencing, RNA was extracted from PBMCs in TRIzol.

These records were also assigned to another study, of T cells in Graves' hyperthyroidism and ophthalmopathy.

Source: peripheral blood mononuclear cells (PBMCs), taken at new diagnosis, from a patient treated with antithyroid drugs. The receptors here all came from a man aged 40-49 years with Graves disease. Donor details come from another sample of the same person, matched by shared clones.

A few counts support this clonotype. This chain links TRBV7-9 with TRBJ1-2; D may be TRBD1 (6 bases). The length of the CDR3 is 16 residues. The germline gives CDR1 SEHNR, CDR2 FQNEAQ (reference sequence). The ends were cut back, 5 bases at V and 0 bases at J, with 16 bases in the middle. The CDR3 sequence is CASSPQTGLANYGYTF. Here the CDR3 DNA reads TGTGCCAGCAGCCCCCAGACAGGACTTGCTAACTATGGCTACACCTTC. Complete variable domain (other parts from reference TRBV7-9 and TRBJ1-2): DTGVSQNPRHKITKRGQNVTFRCDPISEHNRLYWYRQTLGQGPEFLTYFQNEAQLEKSRLLSDRFSAERPKGSFSTLEIQRTEQGDSAMYLCASSPQTGLANYGYTFGSGTRLTVV.

This clonotype was seen repeatedly, ten times or more. This chain links TRBV11-3 with TRBJ2-4; maybe TRBD1 (5 bases). V was trimmed by 2 bases and J by 0 bases, leaving 11 bases between them. This CDR3 spans 16 amino acids. The germline CDR1 and CDR2 sequences are SGHNT and YENEEA. CDR3 DNA: TGTGCCAGCAGCTTATTTGACAGCTTAGCCAAAAACATTCAGTACTTC. Amino acid sequence: CASSLFDSLAKNIQYF.

This clonotype was picked up many times. The genes are TRBV10-3 and TRBJ1-1; 9 nucleotides match TRBD1. J was trimmed by 1 base and V by 6 bases; bases with no gene match: 0. CDR3 length: 13 residues. Germline loops: CDR1 ENHRY, CDR2 SYGVKD. The CDR3 DNA reads TGTGCCATCAGACAGGGGGCGAACACTGAAGCTTTCTTT. It specifies CAIRQGANTEAFF.

This clonotype was detected ten times or more. This chain uses TRBV28 with TRBJ2-3; 7 nucleotides agree with TRBD1. This CDR3 comprises 14 residues. V lost 6 bases, J lost 3 bases, and 6 bases stayed unmatched. The germline V gene encodes CDR1 MDHEN and CDR2 SYDVKM. In DNA form, the CDR3 reads TGTGCCAGCAGGGGGACAGCTTTTACAGATACGCAGTATTTT. Residues: CASRGTAFTDTQYF. The variable domain in full, completed from reference TRBV28 and TRBJ2-3, reads DVKVTQSSRYLVKRTGEKVFLECVQDMDHENMFWYRQDPGLGLRLIYFSYDVKMKEKGDIPEGYSVSREKKERFSLILESASTNQTSMYLCASRGTAFTDTQYFGPGTRLTVL.

This clonotype was found many times. V usage is TRBV7-9 and J usage is TRBJ2-7; TRBD1 is a possible D gene (6 bases). Trimming removed 0 bases from V and 7 bases from J, with 10 bases in between. Germline-derived CDR1 and CDR2 are SEHNR and FQNEAQ (reference sequence). This CDR3 contains 13 residues. For the CDR3, the DNA is TGTGCCAGCAGCTTAGCGGGGGCCGGGGAGCAGTACTTC. Protein product: CASSLAGAGEQYF.

This clonotype was seen only a few times. V is TRBV6-1 and J is TRBJ1-1, with 7 bases fitting TRBD1. The CDR3 extends over 14 amino acids. With V trimmed by 7 bases and J by 4 bases, 9 bases remained unmatched. Germline V gene lookup returns CDR1 MNHNS and CDR2 SASEGT. CDR3: CASKTTGLVTEAFF. The CDR3 nucleotides are TGTGCCAGCAAAACGACAGGGTTGGTCACTGAAGCTTTCTTT.

This sequence joins TRBV5-1 and TRBJ2-7; no definite D call. Germline values: CDR1 SGHRS, CDR2 YFSETQ. This CDR3 is built from 15 residues. Trimming removed 2 bases from V and 4 bases from J, with 16 bases in between. This CDR3 reads CASSFGRVSQYEQYF. CDR3 bases: TGCGCCAGCAGCTTTGGAAGGGTCAGTCAGTACGAGCAGTACTTC.

Concerning this clonotype itself: With a much larger clone just one base away, this may be a read error. CDR3 residues: CSAPPASGGPGGELFF. For the CDR3, the DNA is TGCAGTGCCCCTCCGGCTAGCGGGGGTCCTGGCGGGGAGCTGTTTTTT. This chain uses TRBV20-1 with TRBJ2-2, with 10 nucleotides matching TRBD2. The CDR3 runs 16 residues. The germline CDR1 and CDR2 sequences are DFQATT and SNEGSKA (reference sequence). V lost 6 bases to trimming and J lost 7 bases; unmatched junction nucleotides: 14.

This clonotype occurred many times. V and J are TRBV2 and TRBJ2-7; 10 bases match TRBD2. The CDR3 sequence is 15 residues long. Germline CDR1 is SNHLY and CDR2 is FYNNEI. V lost 7 bases, J lost 3 bases, and 9 bases stayed unmatched. Here the CDR3 DNA reads TGTGCCAGCAACGGAGAACTAGCGGGACGCTACGAGCAGTACTTC. Its translation is CASNGELAGRYEQYF.

The chain has TRBV9 and TRBJ2-5; no firm D call. Trimming took off 1 base at V and 4 bases at J, with 8 bases between the two ends. There are 13 residues in the CDR3. Germline CDR1 is SGDLS and CDR2 is YYNGEE. The DNA of the CDR3 is TGTGCCAGCAGCGTACTAGTGGGAGAGACCCAGTACTTC. This codes for CASSVLVGETQYF.

This clonotype was seen only a few times. This chain connects TRBV19 to TRBJ2-3, with 7 bases matching TRBD1. There are 13 residues in the CDR3. The V gene's germline CDR1 is LNHDA and CDR2 SQIVND (reference sequence). V dropped 6 bases and J dropped 4; count of bases not matched to a gene: 4. The CDR3 loop is CASRIQGADTQYF. Here the CDR3 DNA reads TGTGCCAGTAGAATTCAGGGGGCAGATACGCAGTATTTT.

There are many counts of this clonotype. The chain uses TRBV12-5 and TRBJ2-1; 9 positions match TRBD2. CDR3 length equals 18 residues. Germline CDR1 and CDR2: LGHNT and FRNRAP. V shed 0 bases, J shed 9 bases, and the junction held 15 bases outside the gene matches. The CDR3 spells CASGLVRGGRAGYPEQFF. The CDR3 region has the DNA TGTGCTAGTGGTTTGGTACGAGGCGGGAGGGCAGGGTATCCTGAGCAGTTCTTC.

This clonotype was found many times. The rearrangement joins TRBV5-6 to TRBJ2-3; 9 bases align to TRBD2. Germline values: CDR1 SGHDT, CDR2 YYEEEE. The CDR3 runs to 15 residues. Germline trimming cut 7 bases from V and 8 bases from J; bases unmatched to any gene: 14. DNA of the CDR3: TGTGCCAGCCTCGGCCCCGGACTAGCGCGTACTACGCAGTATTTT. As protein: CASLGPGLARTTQYF.

The chain's CDR3 is CSVEDLREKLFF. The CDR3, as DNA: TGCAGCGTTGAAGATCTAAGGGAAAAACTGTTTTTT. The chain uses TRBV29-1 and TRBJ1-4; D gene ambiguous. V shed 0 bases and J shed 8 bases, with 7 bases lying between them. The V gene's germline CDR1 is SQVTM and CDR2 ANQGSEA. This CDR3 comprises 12 residues.

This clonotype was detected ten times or more. The chain joins TRBV12-3 or TRBV12-4 to TRBJ2-1; 8 bases line up with TRBD2. J gave up 10 bases and V 5 bases, and 10 bases lay outside the gene matches. This CDR3 comprises 14 residues. The CDR3 loop reads CASSPLSGRQEQFF. The CDR3 DNA sequence: TGTGCCAGCAGTCCGTTGAGCGGGAGACAAGAGCAGTTCTTC.

This clonotype was observed at least ten times. The V call is TRBV6-1, the J call TRBJ2-2; 7 nucleotides line up with TRBD1. The trim removed 5 bases at V and 5 bases at J, leaving 14 bases unmatched. The CDR3 runs to 17 residues. CDR1 and CDR2 from the germline V gene are MNHNS and SASEGT. CDR3: CASSPRSAGGSTGELFF. The CDR3 DNA reads TGTGCCAGCAGTCCCCGTTCGGCAGGGGGAAGTACCGGGGAGCTGTTTTTT.

The chain employs TRBV6-1 and TRBJ2-5; D is unresolved. The CDR3 is 13 amino acids. CDR1 and CDR2 (germline): MNHNS, SASEGT. V was cut by 3 bases and J by 2 bases, with 7 bases left in between. The CDR3 bases are TGTGCCAGCAGTGATCCACCTCAAGAGACCCAGTACTTC. This gives the protein CASSDPPQETQYF.

This clonotype came up many times. The V gene is TRBV20-1, the J gene TRBJ2-7; 9 nucleotides match TRBD2. In germline, CDR1 is DFQATT, CDR2 SNEGSKA (reference sequence). The CDR3 totals 14 residues. The CDR3 bases are TGCACCCCTCTCGCTAGCGGGGCTACCTACGAGCAGTACTTC. Its protein is CTPLASGATYEQYF.

The J gene is TRBJ2-1, the V gene TRBV29-1; TRBD2 matches 12 bases. Looked up from germline, CDR1 is SQVTM and CDR2 is ANQGSEA. The CDR3 runs 17 residues. J gave up 2 bases and V 4 bases, and 9 bases lay outside the gene matches. CDR3 sequence reads: CSVVLLAGGFAYNEQFF. The CDR3 DNA reads TGCAGCGTTGTTCTACTAGCGGGAGGATTCGCCTACAATGAGCAGTTCTTC.

Of note for this clonotype: This may arise from a read error, as a much more abundant clone is one base away. This CDR3 is CASGNTRGYTYEQYF. For the CDR3, the DNA is TGTGCCAGCGGGAACACGAGGGGGTATACCTACGAGCAGTACTTC. The gene calls are TRBV6-2 or TRBV6-3 and TRBJ2-7; possibly TRBD1 for D (6 bases). Germline CDR1 MNHEY, CDR2 SVGEGT. The CDR3 totals 15 residues. Deletions cut 8 bases from V and 2 bases from J, with 19 bases between.

The rearrangement joins TRBV28 to TRBJ1-2; perhaps TRBD1 as D (5 bases). The ends were cut back, 2 bases at V and 2 bases at J, with 12 bases in the middle. Per the germline V gene, CDR1 is MDHEN and CDR2 is SYDVKM. The CDR3 loop spans 15 amino acids. CDR3 residues: CASSLRGSPNYGYTF. As DNA, the CDR3 is TGTGCCAGCAGTTTACGGGGGTCGCCGAACTATGGCTACACCTTC.